The 9 T cell receptor beta chains given below trace back to one sample, sequenced in a study of STAT3 mutations in large granular lymphocyte leukemia. Findings and caveats of the study: Every T-cell large granular lymphocyte leukemia patient had at least one immunodominant TCR beta clonotype.

This table comes from immunoSEQ multiplex PCR, and its TCRdb copy is limited to in-frame clones, with some not included. The sample has fewer than 4,500 clones; approximately 50% are singletons. No antigen has been assigned to these receptors. Material for sequencing was peripheral blood mononuclear cells. The source is a male patient between 45 and 60 years old with T-cell large granular lymphocyte leukemia. Some clones in this sample may be carry-over from other donors' samples.

This sequence joins TRBV29-1 and TRBJ1-1; maybe TRBD1 (5 bases). The CDR3 is 12 amino acids. V dropped 6 bases and J dropped 0 bases, with 8 bases sitting between them. The germline CDR1 and CDR2 sequences are SQVTM and ANQGSEA. CDR3 DNA sequence: TGCAGCGTGACAGCAATGAACACTGAAGCTTTCTTT. Translating it yields CSVTAMNTEAFF.

The chain employs TRBV18 and TRBJ2-3; no clear D. Germline lookup yields CDR1 KGHSH and CDR2 LQKENI. Trimming took 3 bases from V and 2 from J, leaving 9 bases between them. The CDR3 covers 14 residues. This CDR3 reads CASSPSRDTDTQYF. In DNA, the CDR3 is TGTGCCAGCTCACCGAGTAGGGACACAGATACGCAGTATTTT. Together with reference TRBV18 and TRBJ2-3, the CDR3 gives the full variable domain: NAGVMQNPRHLVRRRGQEARLRCSPMKGHSHVYWYRQLPEEGLKFMVYLQKENIIDESGMPKERFSAEFPKEGPSILRIQQVVRGDSAAYFCASSPSRDTDTQYFGPGTRLTVL.

This clone has just a few counts. The V and J genes are TRBV5-6 and TRBJ1-2; 7 nucleotides agree with TRBD1. J was trimmed by 13 bases and V by 4 bases; bases with no gene match: 10. This CDR3 is 12 amino acids long. Germline CDR1 is SGHDT and CDR2 is YYEEEE. CDR3 nucleotide sequence: TGTGCCAGCAGCCTCAGGACAGGCCTATTCACCTTC. As protein: CASSLRTGLFTF.

By proportion, this clone is medium-sized (0.01 to 0.1%). The CDR3 nucleotides read TGTGCCAGCCTTAGGGGGGACACGTCCACTGAAGCTTTCTTT. Translation gives CASLRGDTSTEAFF. V gene TRBV6-1 combines with J gene TRBJ1-1, with D possibly TRBD1 on 6 matching bases. Germline V CDR1 and CDR2: MNHNS, SASEGT. The V gene lost 8 bases and the J gene lost 4 bases, with 17 bases spanning the gap. The CDR3 contains 14 residues.

This chain uses TRBV5-4 with TRBJ2-3, with unresolved D. In germline, CDR1 is SGHNT, CDR2 YYREEE (reference sequence). V lost 0 bases and J 4 bases, leaving 3 bases between the germline ends. The CDR3 has 12 residues. DNA for the CDR3: TGTGCCAGCAGCTTGGGAGCAGATACGCAGTATTTT. It specifies CASSLGADTQYF.

By proportion, this clone is large. V gene TRBV27 combines with J gene TRBJ2-7; no firm D call. Trimming shortened V by 0 bases and J by 4 bases, and 4 bases separated the two germline ends. CDR1 is MNHEY and CDR2 is SMNVEV in the germline V gene (reference sequence). The CDR3 is made up of 12 amino acids. CDR3 sequence (DNA): TGTGCCAGCAGTTTATCGGGATACGAGCAGTACTTC. It is translated as CASSLSGYEQYF.

The J gene is TRBJ2-7, the V gene TRBV5-5; D gene unclear. CDR3 length equals 12 residues. The V end lost 1 base, the J end lost 6 bases, and 8 bases lay between the germline ends. Germline V gene sequence: CDR1 SGHKS, CDR2 YYEKEE (reference sequence). DNA for the CDR3: TGTGCCAGCAGCTTGACTCGCCTCGAGCAGTACTTC. Translated, it gives CASSLTRLEQYF.

The V call is TRBV18, the J call TRBJ1-5; no clear D gene. The CDR3 sequence is 15 residues long. The V end lost 2 bases, the J end lost 3 bases, and 11 bases lay between the germline ends. Looked up from germline, CDR1 is KGHSH and CDR2 is LQKENI. CDR3 sequence reads: CASSPTDNTNQPQHF. Written as DNA, the CDR3 is TGTGCCAGCTCACCAACAGACAATACCAATCAGCCCCAGCATTTT.

This clone was seen only once. The chain uses TRBV5-1 and TRBJ1-2; D unresolved. Germline V gene data show CDR1 as SGHRS and CDR2 as YFSETQ. The CDR3 runs 11 residues. Between the trimmed V and J ends, which lost 7 bases and 8 bases, there was a span of 12 bases. The CDR3 bases are TGCGCCAGCGGCGAAGTCGACGGCTACACCTTC. This codes for CASGEVDGYTF.